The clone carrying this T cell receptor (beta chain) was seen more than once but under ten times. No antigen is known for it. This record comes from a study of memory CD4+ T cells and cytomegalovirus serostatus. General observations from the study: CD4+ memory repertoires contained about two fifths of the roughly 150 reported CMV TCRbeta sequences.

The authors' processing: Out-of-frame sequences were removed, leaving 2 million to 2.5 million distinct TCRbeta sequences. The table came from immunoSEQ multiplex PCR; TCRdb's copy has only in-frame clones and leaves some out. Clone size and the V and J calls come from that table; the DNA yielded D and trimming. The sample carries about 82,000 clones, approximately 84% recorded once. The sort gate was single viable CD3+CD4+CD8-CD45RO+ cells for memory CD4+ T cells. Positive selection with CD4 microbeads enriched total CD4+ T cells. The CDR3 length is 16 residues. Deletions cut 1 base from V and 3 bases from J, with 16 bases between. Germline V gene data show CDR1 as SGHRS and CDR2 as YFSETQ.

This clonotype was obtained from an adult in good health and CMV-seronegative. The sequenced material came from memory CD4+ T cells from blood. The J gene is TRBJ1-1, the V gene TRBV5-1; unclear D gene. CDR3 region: CASSLLGNRAYTEAFF. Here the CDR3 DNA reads TGCGCCAGCAGCTTGCTAGGGAATCGGGCGTACACTGAAGCTTTCTTT.